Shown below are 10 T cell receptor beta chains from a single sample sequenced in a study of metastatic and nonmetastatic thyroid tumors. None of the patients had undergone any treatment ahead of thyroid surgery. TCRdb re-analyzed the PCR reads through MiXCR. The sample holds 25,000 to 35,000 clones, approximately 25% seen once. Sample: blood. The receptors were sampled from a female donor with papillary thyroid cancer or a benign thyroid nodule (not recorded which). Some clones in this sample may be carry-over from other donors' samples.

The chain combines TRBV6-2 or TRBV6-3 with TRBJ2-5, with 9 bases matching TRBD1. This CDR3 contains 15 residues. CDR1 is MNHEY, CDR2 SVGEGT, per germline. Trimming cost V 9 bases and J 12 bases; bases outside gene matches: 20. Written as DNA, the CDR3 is TGTGCCAGTCGGGCCTCGGACAGGGGCCTAGAGACAAAGTACTTC. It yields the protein CASRASDRGLETKYF.

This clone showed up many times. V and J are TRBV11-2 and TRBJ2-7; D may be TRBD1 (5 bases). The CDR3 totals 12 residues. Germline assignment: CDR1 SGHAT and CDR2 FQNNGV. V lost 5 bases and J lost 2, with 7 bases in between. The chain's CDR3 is CASSVGPYEQYF. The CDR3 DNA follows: TGTGCCAGCAGCGTGGGGCCCTACGAGCAGTACTTC.

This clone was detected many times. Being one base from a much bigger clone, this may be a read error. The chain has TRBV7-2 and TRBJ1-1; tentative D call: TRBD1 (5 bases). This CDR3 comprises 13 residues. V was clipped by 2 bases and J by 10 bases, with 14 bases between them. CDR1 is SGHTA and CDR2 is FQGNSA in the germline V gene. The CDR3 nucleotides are TGTGCCAGCAGCTTAAGGGGTGAGGCTGGAGCTTTCTTT. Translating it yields CASSLRGEAGAFF. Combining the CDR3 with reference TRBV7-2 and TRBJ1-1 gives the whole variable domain GAGVSQSPSNKVTEKGKDVELRCDPISGHTALYWYRQSLGQGLEFLIYFQGNSAPDKSGLPSDRFSAERTGGSVSTLTIQRTQQEDSAVYLCASSLRGEAGAFFGQGTRLTVV.

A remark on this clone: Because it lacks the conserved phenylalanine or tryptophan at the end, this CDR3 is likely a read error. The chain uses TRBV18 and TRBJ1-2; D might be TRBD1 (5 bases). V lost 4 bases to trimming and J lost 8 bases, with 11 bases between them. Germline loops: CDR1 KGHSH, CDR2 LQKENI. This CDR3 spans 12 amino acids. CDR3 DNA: TGTGCCAGCTCACAACAGGTTCAAGGCTACACCATC. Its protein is CASSQQVQGYTI.

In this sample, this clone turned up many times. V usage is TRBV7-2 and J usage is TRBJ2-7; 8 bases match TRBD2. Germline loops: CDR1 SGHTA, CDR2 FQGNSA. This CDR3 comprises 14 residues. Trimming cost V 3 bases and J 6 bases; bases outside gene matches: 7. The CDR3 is CASSFVLAGGEQYF. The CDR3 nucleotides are TGTGCCAGCAGCTTCGTCCTAGCGGGTGGCGAGCAGTACTTC.

CDR3 protein: CASSSQVALDEQYF. The CDR3 coding sequence is TGTGCCAGCAGTTCGCAGGTGGCGCTCGACGAGCAGTACTTC. The rearrangement joins TRBV28 to TRBJ2-7; D is uncertain. Germline V gene data show CDR1 as MDHEN and CDR2 as SYDVKM. The CDR3 totals 14 residues. Trimming removed 4 bases from V and 5 bases from J, with 15 bases in between.

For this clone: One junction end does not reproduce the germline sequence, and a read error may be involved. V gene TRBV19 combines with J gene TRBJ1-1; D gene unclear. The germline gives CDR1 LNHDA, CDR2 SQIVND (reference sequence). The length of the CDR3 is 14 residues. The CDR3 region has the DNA TGTGCCAGTAGTATCGGACGGGGAAGCACTGAAGATTTCTTT. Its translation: CASSIGRGSTEDFF.

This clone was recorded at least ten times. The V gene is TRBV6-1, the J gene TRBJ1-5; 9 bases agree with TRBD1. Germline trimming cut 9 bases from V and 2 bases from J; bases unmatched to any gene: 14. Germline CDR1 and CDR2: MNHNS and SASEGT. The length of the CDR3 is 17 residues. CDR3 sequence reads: CASIRDRVGFGNQPQHF. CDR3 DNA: TGTGCCAGTATCCGGGACAGGGTCGGGTTTGGCAATCAGCCCCAGCATTTT.

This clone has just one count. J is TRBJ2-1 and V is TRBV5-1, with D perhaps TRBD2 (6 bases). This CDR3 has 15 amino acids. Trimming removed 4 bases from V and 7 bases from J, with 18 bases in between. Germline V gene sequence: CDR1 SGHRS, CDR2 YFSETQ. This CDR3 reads CASSPAGGPWNEQFF. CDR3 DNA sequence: TGCGCCAGCAGCCCAGCTGGAGGGCCATGGAATGAGCAGTTCTTC.

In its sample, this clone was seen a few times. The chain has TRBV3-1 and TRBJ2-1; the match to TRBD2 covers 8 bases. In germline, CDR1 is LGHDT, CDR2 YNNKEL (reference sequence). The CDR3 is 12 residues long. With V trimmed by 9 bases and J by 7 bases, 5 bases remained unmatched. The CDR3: CASFPGGNEQFF. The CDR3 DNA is TGTGCCAGTTTCCCGGGGGGGAATGAGCAGTTCTTC.